The next 23 T cell receptor beta chains were all read from a single sample in a study of read filtering for tumor transcriptome and immune sequencing. Molecular barcoded adaptors covering alpha/delta and beta/gamma chains were used on approximately 400 ng RNA. TCRdb reanalysed the reads using MiXCR and keeps one entry per CDR3 protein. The sample lists 30,000 to 35,000 distinct CDR3 sequences, less than 20% occurring once. Material for sequencing was a population of CD138-negative cells sorted from bone marrow. The receptors were sampled from a donor over 35 with multiple myeloma.

This clonotype was recorded at least ten times. The rearrangement uses TRBV6-5 and TRBJ2-7; TRBD1 agrees at 8 bases. V lost 2 bases, J lost 4 bases, and 7 bases stayed unmatched. The germline V gene encodes CDR1 MNHEY and CDR2 SVGAGI. This CDR3 is built from 15 residues. CDR3 in amino acids: CASSYISTGGYEQYF. CDR3 DNA sequence: TGTGCCAGCAGTTACATTAGTACAGGGGGTTACGAGCAGTACTTC.

This clonotype has more than one count but fewer than ten. The V gene is TRBV18, the J gene TRBJ1-4; D gene unclear. V was trimmed by 2 bases and J by 10 bases, leaving 20 bases between them. Germline lookup yields CDR1 KGHSH and CDR2 LQKENI. This CDR3 comprises 16 residues. The CDR3 here is CASSPSANMGMGKLFF. CDR3 nucleotide sequence: TGTGCCAGCTCACCATCTGCGAATATGGGGATGGGAAAACTGTTTTTT.

This clonotype was observed many times. This chain uses TRBV5-1 with TRBJ2-3; 8 bases agree with TRBD1. Germline V gene data show CDR1 as SGHRS and CDR2 as YFSETQ. V trimming: 4 bases; J trimming: 6 bases; junction bases outside the gene matches: 7. The CDR3 sequence is 14 residues long. The CDR3 loop reads CASSLTGAMDTQYF. CDR3 in DNA: TGCGCCAGCAGCCTGACAGGGGCCATGGATACGCAGTATTTT.

The table lists this clonotype with many counts. The chain combines TRBV20-1 with TRBJ2-3, with 12 bases aligning to TRBD2. Per germline, CDR1 DFQATT and CDR2 SNEGSKA (reference sequence). The V and J ends lost 5 bases and 0 bases, in that order; junction bases with no gene match: 12. The CDR3 covers 18 residues. This chain's CDR3 is CSAGGFSSGGASTDTQYF. In DNA, the CDR3 is TGCAGTGCTGGAGGCTTTTCTAGCGGGGGGGCTAGCACAGATACGCAGTATTTT.

This clonotype was seen at least ten times. V usage is TRBV7-3 and J usage is TRBJ2-3, with TRBD2 identical over 11 bases. CDR1 and CDR2 (germline): SGHTA, FQGTGA. This CDR3 comprises 16 residues. The junction had 7 bases not matched to a gene; V was cut back by 2 bases and J by 6 bases. The DNA of the CDR3 is TGTGCCAGCAGCTTAGTAGCGGGGGGGCCTGTCGATACGCAGTATTTT. Translated, it gives CASSLVAGGPVDTQYF.

This clonotype is medium-sized within its sample. The J gene is TRBJ2-3, the V gene TRBV6-4; tentatively, D is TRBD1 (5 bases). The CDR3 length is 14 residues. Trimming removed 3 bases at V and 2 bases at J, with 9 bases between. Germline V gene lookup returns CDR1 MRHNA and CDR2 SNTAGT. CDR3 sequence reads: CASSEGRDTDTQYF. In nucleotides, the CDR3 is TGTGCCAGCAGTGAGGGCAGGGACACAGATACGCAGTATTTT.

This clonotype was recorded once. A much bigger clone sits one base away, suggesting this may be a read error. V usage is TRBV10-3 and J usage is TRBJ2-2; TRBD1 matches 8 bases. Germline trimming cut 7 bases from V and 2 bases from J; bases unmatched to any gene: 6. CDR3 size: 15 residues. Germline-derived CDR1 and CDR2 are ENHRY and SYGVKD. CDR3 residues: CAIKPGTGNTGELFF. The DNA of the CDR3 is TGTGCCATCAAGCCCGGGACAGGCAACACCGGGGAGCTGTTTTTT.

This clonotype was counted between two and nine times. The conserved phenylalanine or tryptophan is not found at the CDR3 terminus, so this likely reflects a read error. This rearrangement joins TRBV4-2 to TRBJ1-1; D may be TRBD1 (5 bases). Trimming cost V 0 bases and J 4 bases, with 9 bases left between them. CDR1 and CDR2 (germline): LGHNA, YNFKEQ. The CDR3 has 14 residues. The chain's CDR3 is CASSQDRGGTEAFS. In nucleotides, the CDR3 is TGTGCCAGCAGCCAAGATCGGGGGGGCACTGAAGCTTTCTCT.

This clonotype was recorded at least ten times. This chain links TRBV5-1 with TRBJ2-1, with D hard to call. The V gene lost 0 bases and the J gene lost 4 bases, with 11 bases spanning the gap. CDR1 SGHRS and CDR2 YFSETQ come from the germline V gene. The CDR3 totals 15 residues. The CDR3 nucleotides are TGCGCCAGCAGCTTGGCCGTGACAACTTACAATGAGCAGTTCTTC. Its translation: CASSLAVTTYNEQFF. Combining the CDR3 with reference TRBV5-1 and TRBJ2-1 gives the whole variable domain KAGVTQTPRYLIKTRGQQVTLSCSPISGHRSVSWYQQTPGQGLQFLFEYFSETQRNKGNFPGRFSGRQFSNSRSEMNVSTLELGDSALYLCASSLAVTTYNEQFFGPGTRLTVL.

This clonotype was seen ten or more times. The genes are TRBV4-1 and TRBJ2-7, with D possibly matching TRBD2 (6 bases). There are 13 residues in the CDR3. Trimming removed 4 bases at V and 6 bases at J, with 13 bases between. From germline, CDR1 is MGHRA and CDR2 YSYEKL. The CDR3, as DNA: TGCGCCAGCAGCCTAGCGACTAGTTCCGAGCAGTACTTC. Translated, it gives CASSLATSSEQYF.

Ten or more counts support this clonotype. The chain couples TRBV20-1 to TRBJ1-5; no firm D call. The germline gives CDR1 DFQATT, CDR2 SNEGSKA (reference sequence). The CDR3 contains 12 residues. Trimming stripped 1 base from V and 4 bases from J, with 5 bases between. The CDR3 bases are TGCAGTGCTAGAGTACAGAATCAGCCCCAGCATTTT. Protein sequence: CSARVQNQPQHF.

This clonotype was counted a few times. The chain employs TRBV12-3 or TRBV12-4 and TRBJ1-4, with TRBD1 identical over 9 bases. The V and J ends lost 1 base and 8 bases, in that order; junction bases with no gene match: 2. CDR3 length: 14 residues. The CDR3 is CASSLDGQGEKLFF. The CDR3 DNA reads as TGTGCCAGCAGTTTAGATGGACAGGGGGAAAAACTGTTTTTT.

The table lists this clonotype with many counts. The gene calls are TRBV7-9 and TRBJ2-3; D is uncertain. The ends were cut back, 4 bases at V and 3 bases at J, with 26 bases in the middle. The germline V gene has CDR1 SEHNR and CDR2 FQNEAQ (reference sequence). This CDR3 is 19 amino acids long. The CDR3 protein is CASSSTTPVQRYYTDTQYF. As DNA, the CDR3 is TGTGCCAGCAGCTCCACTACCCCCGTACAGCGCTACTATACAGATACGCAGTATTTT.

As to this clonotype: A much more abundant neighbour one base away suggests this may be a read error. J is TRBJ1-5 and V is TRBV12-3 or TRBV12-4; maybe TRBD1 (5 bases). This CDR3 contains 15 residues. The CDR3 DNA reads TGTGCCAGCAGTTTAGCGCAGGGTTTGGGGCAGCCCCAGCGTTTT. Translation: CASSLAQGLGQPQRF.

By share, this clonotype counts as medium-sized. The chain uses TRBV28 and TRBJ2-1; no reliable D call. Germline lookup yields CDR1 MDHEN and CDR2 SYDVKM. This CDR3 contains 15 residues. The V and J ends lost 3 bases and 0 bases respectively, with 9 bases between them. The CDR3 here is CASSLGASSYNEQFF. For the CDR3, the DNA is TGTGCCAGCAGTTTGGGCGCCAGCTCCTACAATGAGCAGTTCTTC.

This clonotype was counted many times. V is TRBV29-1 and J is TRBJ2-1; the match to TRBD2 covers 7 bases. Trimming at V came to 6 bases and at J to 5 bases, leaving 7 bases not matched to a gene. Germline V gene sequence: CDR1 SQVTM, CDR2 ANQGSEA. The CDR3 contains 13 residues. This CDR3 is CSVASGINNEQFF. For the CDR3, the DNA is TGCAGCGTCGCTAGCGGAATAAACAATGAGCAGTTCTTC.

This clonotype was detected many times. V gene TRBV9 combines with J gene TRBJ2-6; D may be TRBD1 (6 bases). The V gene lost 0 bases and the J gene lost 2 bases, with 12 bases spanning the gap. The CDR3 loop spans 17 amino acids. In germline, CDR1 is SGDLS, CDR2 YYNGEE. The CDR3, as DNA: TGTGCCAGCAGCGTAGACGGCAGGGGCCCTGGGGCCAACGTCCTGACTTTC. Residues: CASSVDGRGPGANVLTF. Variable domain in full (rest from reference TRBV9 and TRBJ2-6): DSGVTQTPKHLITATGQRVTLRCSPRSGDLSVYWYQQSLDQGLQFLIQYYNGEERAKGNILERFSAQQFPDLHSELNLSSLELGDSALYFCASSVDGRGPGANVLTFGAGSRLTVL.

Ten or more counts support this clonotype. The genes are TRBV5-8 and TRBJ2-6; 9 positions match TRBD2. Germline-derived CDR1 and CDR2 are SGHTS and YDEGEE. This CDR3 spans 18 amino acids. V shed 4 bases and J 2 bases; nucleotides not matched to a gene: 10. CDR3 sequence reads: CASSIALAGSTGANVLTF. CDR3 DNA: TGTGCCAGCAGCATCGCCCTAGCGGGGAGCACTGGGGCCAACGTCCTGACTTTC.

This clonotype was picked up many times. The CDR3, as DNA: TGTGCCAGCAGCTACCCAGCCAGCGGGAGGGCCTCGGGAGATACGCAGTATTTT. This encodes CASSYPASGRASGDTQYF. The chain employs TRBV7-8 and TRBJ2-3, with TRBD2 identical over 10 bases. Per the germline V gene, CDR1 is SGHVS and CDR2 is FQNEAQ. The CDR3 is 18 residues long. The junction had 15 bases not matched to a gene; V was cut back by 4 bases and J by 5 bases.

This clonotype was found many times. This chain uses TRBV7-9 with TRBJ2-7; D remains ambiguous. Germline assignment: CDR1 SEHNR and CDR2 FQNEAQ (reference sequence). Deletions cut 7 bases from V and 2 bases from J, with 9 bases between. The CDR3 is 12 amino acids. CDR3 region: CASTSPPYEQYF. The DNA of the CDR3 is TGTGCCAGCACCTCCCCGCCCTACGAGCAGTACTTC.

This clonotype appeared many times. The J gene is TRBJ2-6, the V gene TRBV10-3; perhaps TRBD1 as D (6 bases). Between the trimmed V and J ends, which lost 11 bases and 4 bases, there was a span of 12 bases. Germline loops: CDR1 ENHRY, CDR2 SYGVKD. The CDR3 has 13 residues. In DNA, the CDR3 is TGTGCCGCACAGGGCGAAGGGGCCAACGTCCTGACTTTC. It translates to CAAQGEGANVLTF.

This clonotype was counted ten times or more. The CDR3 bases are TGTGCCAGCATCGGACTAGCGGGCTGGGACGAGCAGTACTTC. Its protein product is CASIGLAGWDEQYF. The chain combines TRBV6-2 or TRBV6-3 with TRBJ2-7; 11 positions agree with TRBD2. Germline values: CDR1 MNHEY, CDR2 SVGEGT. The CDR3 is 14 amino acids. Germline trimming cut 7 bases from V and 5 bases from J; bases unmatched to any gene: 7.

The sample holds many counts of this clonotype. The rearrangement joins TRBV7-8 to TRBJ2-1; TRBD2 matches at 14 bases. This CDR3 is built from 17 residues. Germline CDR1 reads SGHVS; CDR2 reads FQNEAQ. The V segment lost 1 base and the J segment 2 bases; nucleotides outside the gene matches: 1. The CDR3 loop reads CASSLGLAGGAYNEQFF. The CDR3 nucleotides are TGTGCCAGCAGCTTAGGACTAGCGGGAGGGGCCTACAATGAGCAGTTCTTC. Based on the CDR3 plus reference TRBV7-8 and TRBJ2-1, the full variable domain is GAGVSQSPRYKVAKRGQDVALRCDPISGHVSLFWYQQALGQGPEFLTYFQNEAQLDKSGLPSDRFFAERPEGSVSTLKIQRTQQEDSAVYLCASSLGLAGGAYNEQFFGPGTRLTVL.